This TCR beta chain emerged from a study of response to subunit inactivated influenza vaccine. Study-level findings and limits: Researchers suggested that each seasonal influenza vaccination recruits few new T cells.

In the case of this clonotype: Its antigen is undetermined.

There are 13 residues in the CDR3. The germline gives CDR1 DFQATT, CDR2 SNEGSKA (reference sequence). Deletions cut 7 bases from V and 3 bases from J, with 15 bases between. Via MiXCR, TCRdb re-called the RT-PCR reads, giving one row per CDR3 protein. The sample yields fewer than 400,000 distinct CDR3 sequences, about a fifth seen once. The chain recombines TRBV20-1 with TRBJ1-2; D is ambiguous. The input for sequencing was PBMCs from blood, taken about 20 months after vaccination. This receptor was identified in a man between 50 and 70 years old who received an inactivated influenza vaccine. Here the CDR3 DNA reads TGCAGTGTCGACCTGGTGGAGGACTATGGCTACACCTTC. Protein: CSVDLVEDYGYTF.